A selection of T cell receptor beta chains follows, all from one sample in a study of shared clonotypes between healthy human individuals. Sequencing was performed with immunoSEQ multiplex PCR; in TCRdb, only in-frame clones are kept and a portion is missing. The profile shows about 960,000 clones, roughly 72% of them singletons. The sequenced sample was memory CD4+ T cells sorted from blood. These receptor sequences come from a man younger than 35 in good health. Both conserved end residues are part of each CDR3. The D gene is left open where the match is weak. Expanded clones are given a class, and other clones once, few, many or no size at all.

>-|TRBV4-3|-|16|TRBJ2-2
TGCGCCAGCCGATCTAGCAAGGGGCTAGACACCGGGGAGCTGTTTTTT
CASRSSKGLDTGELFF
>-|TRBV11-1|-|14|TRBJ1-1
TGTGCCAGCAGCTTAGGTCTCCTCGGGACTGAAGCTTTCTTT
CASSLGLLGTEAFF
>-|TRBV2|-|11|TRBJ2-7
TGTGCCAGCAACTCCCTCCTCGGCGGTTACTTC
CASNSLLGGYF
>TRBD1|TRBV7-8|few|16|TRBJ1-5
TGTGCCAGCAGCTTAGTTGGGACAGCTCTTAATCAGCCCCAGCATTTT
CASSLVGTALNQPQHF
>-|TRBV2|-|16|TRBJ1-3
TGTGCCAGCAGTGAAAACCAACAGATCTTGGGAAACACCATATATTTT
CASSENQQILGNTIYF
>-|TRBV27|once|15|TRBJ2-1
TGTGCCAGCACCCGACTGGGGGCAGATTACAATGAGCAGTTCTTC
CASTRLGADYNEQFF
>-|TRBV5-1|-|15|TRBJ1-4
TGCGCCAGCAGCCTAACTCACACGGCTAATGAAAAACTGTTTTTT
CASSLTHTANEKLFF
>TRBD1|TRBV27|-|16|TRBJ1-1
TGTGCCAGCAGTTCGCGTCGGACAGGGGCGAACACTGAAGCTTTCTTT
CASSSRRTGANTEAFF
>TRBD1|TRBV18|few|18|TRBJ2-6
TGTGCCAGCTCACCACCGGGACAGTTTGTCTCTGGGGCCAACGTCCTGACTTTC
CASSPPGQFVSGANVLTF
>TRBD1|TRBV28|-|17|TRBJ2-3
TGTGCCAGCAGTCCACGCCGGCGGACAGGGGGTGGGGATACGCAGTATTTT
CASSPRRRTGGGDTQYF
>-|TRBV15|-|14|TRBJ1-6
TGTGCCACCAGCTCCCGGGTTACGGCTTCACCCCTCCACTTT
CATSSRVTASPLHF
>-|TRBV11-2|once|15|TRBJ2-3
TGTGCCAGCAGCCACAGAGGGCAGATTACAGATACGCAGTATTTT
CASSHRGQITDTQYF
>TRBD1|TRBV5-1|-|15|TRBJ2-7
TGCGCCAGCAGCCGCCTCGGGACAGGGAACTACGAGCAGTACTTC
CASSRLGTGNYEQYF
>TRBD2|TRBV18|few|13|TRBJ2-1
TGTGCCAGCTCAGAACTGCTAGCGGGTGAGCAGTTCTTC
CASSELLAGEQFF
>-|TRBV5-1|-|16|TRBJ2-5
TGCGCCAGCAGCCCCCTAGGGAGAGGGTACCAAGAGACCCAGTACTTC
CASSPLGRGYQETQYF
>TRBD1|TRBV10-3|-|14|TRBJ1-1
TGTGCCATCAGAGGACAGGGGGCACGAACTGAAGCTTTCTTT
CAIRGQGARTEAFF
>-|TRBV30|-|13|TRBJ2-7
TGTGCCCTTAGACCGCAAGCTAGGGGCGAGCAGTACTTC
CALRPQARGEQYF
>-|TRBV6-5|-|11|TRBJ1-1
TGTGCCAGCAGTTACCCAGGTCCAGCTTTCTTT
CASSYPGPAFF
>-|TRBV15|-|14|TRBJ2-1
TGTGCCACCAGCAGAAGTGTACAGTTCCATGAGCAGTTCTTC
CATSRSVQFHEQFF
>-|TRBV4-3|-|16|TRBJ2-1
TGCGCCAGCAGCCATACACTAGGGACGGATTCCAATGAGCAGTTCTTC
CASSHTLGTDSNEQFF
>-|TRBV6-5|-|13|TRBJ2-3
TGTGCCAGCCGACGGGACCGCACAGATACGCAGTATTTT
CASRRDRTDTQYF
>-|TRBV11-2|once|15|TRBJ2-7
TGTGCCAGCGAACTGGAAGGGGGTGTGTCCTACGAGCAGTACTTC
CASELEGGVSYEQYF
>-|TRBV7-9|-|14|TRBJ1-1
TGTGCCAGCAGCGCACGGGACCGCGACACTGAAGCTTTCTTT
CASSARDRDTEAFF
>-|TRBV5-4|few|16|TRBJ1-3
TGTGCCAGCAGCTCAGGGGTCCCAAGCTCTGGAAACACCATATATTTT
CASSSGVPSSGNTIYF
>-|TRBV6-1|few|14|TRBJ1-1
TGTGCCAGTTTTCACGTCCCGGGAGGCACTGAAGCTTTCTTT
CASFHVPGGTEAFF
>-|TRBV19|-|15|TRBJ2-5
TGTGCCAGTAGTATGTCTCCGCCGAAACAAGAGACCCAGTACTTC
CASSMSPPKQETQYF
>-|TRBV7-2|-|13|TRBJ2-7
TGTGCCAGCAGCCCTCAGGCCCCCTACGAGCAGTACTTC
CASSPQAPYEQYF
>TRBD2|TRBV9|once|16|TRBJ2-3
TGTGCCAGCAGCGTAGATAGAGCGGGGGGCACAGATACGCAGTATTTT
CASSVDRAGGTDTQYF
>TRBD1|TRBV5-1|-|17|TRBJ2-7
TGCGCCAGCAGCTCCACCCCCGCCGGGACAGGGGAATACGAGCAGTACTTC
CASSSTPAGTGEYEQYF
>TRBD2|TRBV15|-|15|TRBJ2-1
TGTGCCACCACAAAAGCTAGCGGGACGATGAATGAGCAGTTCTTC
CATTKASGTMNEQFF
>-|TRBV28|-|14|TRBJ1-1
TGTGCCAGCAGTGCCCGCAGGCTGAACACTGAAGCTTTCTTT
CASSARRLNTEAFF
>-|TRBV9|-|14|TRBJ2-5
TGTGCCAGCAGCGTAGGGGGGTTGGAAGAGACCCAGTACTTC
CASSVGGLEETQYF
>TRBD1|TRBV2|-|14|TRBJ1-4
TGTGCCAGCAGCCCCGGGACAGATTCTGAAAAACTGTTTTTT
CASSPGTDSEKLFF
>-|TRBV21-1|-|17|TRBJ1-5
TGTGCCAGCAGCAAGAGTGGGGGGCTTCGGTGGGATCAGCCCCAGCATTTT
CASSKSGGLRWDQPQHF
>TRBD1|TRBV6-5|-|13|TRBJ2-3
TGTGCCAGCAGCCCAGACAGGGGAGATACGCAGTATTTT
CASSPDRGDTQYF
>-|TRBV7-2|-|14|TRBJ1-5
TGTGCCAGCAGCCCCCGGGGGGGCAGTCAGCCCCAGCATTTT
CASSPRGGSQPQHF
>-|TRBV27|-|17|TRBJ1-2
TGTGCCAGCAGTTTATCTACGTCTTACAGGGCGAGAGATGGCTACACCTTC
CASSLSTSYRARDGYTF
>-|TRBV2|few|13|TRBJ2-1
TGTGCCAGCAGGGACAACCTCTACAATGAGCAGTTCTTC
CASRDNLYNEQFF
>-|TRBV6-1|-|16|TRBJ1-5
TGTGCCAGCAGTGAAGCTCCACGGTTAATCAATCAGCCCCAGCATTTT
CASSEAPRLINQPQHF
>-|TRBV19|once|14|TRBJ2-7
TGTGCCAGTAGTAGCGAGGGGGGCTCCTACGAGCAGTACTTC
CASSSEGGSYEQYF
>TRBD1|TRBV7-9|few|14|TRBJ2-3
TGTGCCAGCACGGACAGGGTATCGACAGATACGCAGTATTTT
CASTDRVSTDTQYF
>-|TRBV28|-|14|TRBJ1-6
TGTGCCAGCAGGTCAAACTCCTATAATTCACCCCTCCACTTT
CASRSNSYNSPLHF
>-|TRBV9|-|14|TRBJ1-1
TGTGCCAGCAGCGTAGGACAGTTGAACACTGAAGCTTTCTTT
CASSVGQLNTEAFF
>TRBD2|TRBV11-3|-|13|TRBJ2-3
TGTGCCAGCAGCTTAACTAGCGGGATGGTGCAGTATTTT
CASSLTSGMVQYF
>TRBD1|TRBV6-6|-|14|TRBJ1-2
TGTGCCAGCAGCCGGACAGGGCTCGACTATGGCTACACCTTC
CASSRTGLDYGYTF
>-|TRBV19|few|15|TRBJ1-6
TGTGCCAGTAGTACTACAGGCTCCTATAATTCACCCCTCCACTTT
CASSTTGSYNSPLHF
>-|TRBV6-5|few|13|TRBJ2-7
TGTGCCAGCATCGAGGGAAACTCCTACGAGCAGTACTTC
CASIEGNSYEQYF